Presented here are 32 T cell receptor beta chains from one specimen sequenced in a study of brain metastases from non-small cell lung cancer. The protocol was immunoSEQ multiplex PCR, while the TCRdb copy is restricted to in-frame clones and leaves out a portion. This sample carries approximately 3,000 clones, 75% to 85% of them seen once, and the ten largest clones take roughly a sixth. The specimen sequenced was primary lung tumor tissue. The source is a donor at least 40 years old with non-small cell lung cancer.

By share, this clone counts as large. This same CDR3 is encoded by further DNA sequences in the sample. The rearrangement uses TRBV7-2 and TRBJ2-1; possibly TRBD2 for D (5 bases). The CDR3 loop spans 13 amino acids. V was trimmed by 6 bases and J by 5 bases, leaving 11 bases between them. Germline V gives CDR1 SGHTA, CDR2 FQGNSA. CDR3 residues: CASRRGLNNEQFF. CDR3 DNA: TGTGCCAGCAGACGCGGACTGAACAATGAGCAGTTCTTC.

The chain is built from TRBV5-4 and TRBJ2-7; 11 bases align to TRBD2. The length of the CDR3 is 15 residues. Germline V gene sequence: CDR1 SGHNT, CDR2 YYREEE (reference sequence). The junction had 11 bases not matched to a gene; V was cut back by 4 bases and J by 8 bases. The CDR3: CASSSSGRAPRKQYF. CDR3 in DNA: TGTGCCAGCAGCAGTAGCGGGAGGGCCCCTCGGAAGCAGTACTTC.

This chain joins TRBV3-1 (or the pseudogene TRBV3-2) and TRBJ2-5, with D unresolved. V lost 3 bases, J lost 5 bases, and 13 bases lay in between. Germline lookup yields CDR1 LGHDT and CDR2 YNNKEL (reference sequence). The CDR3 runs to 14 residues. CDR3 nucleotides: TGTGCCAGCAGCCACAGCCGTCTCTCTGAGACCCAGTACTTC. Amino acid sequence: CASSHSRLSETQYF.

This clone was observed a few times. The same CDR3 can be traced to other DNA sequences in this sample. The chain combines TRBV7-6 with TRBJ2-5; D not certain. The CDR3 has 13 amino acids. The V and J ends lost 2 bases and 2 bases respectively, with 6 bases between them. Germline CDR1 SGHVS, CDR2 FNYEAQ. CDR3 DNA sequence: TGTGCCAGCAGCTTAAACATTCAAGAGACCCAGTACTTC. Translation: CASSLNIQETQYF. Using reference TRBV7-6 and TRBJ2-5 for the parts outside the CDR3, the full variable domain is GAGVSQSPRYKVTKRGQDVALRCDPISGHVSLYWYRQALGQGPEFLTYFNYEAQQDKSGLPNDRFSAERPEGSISTLTIQRTEQRDSAMYRCASSLNIQETQYFGPGTRLLVL.

V gene TRBV2 combines with J gene TRBJ1-2; D remains ambiguous. This CDR3 spans 14 amino acids. The V and J ends lost 3 bases and 4 bases respectively, with 12 bases between them. The V gene's germline CDR1 is SNHLY and CDR2 FYNNEI. CDR3 sequence: CASSDYLNTYGYTF. The CDR3 DNA is TGTGCCAGCAGTGATTACTTAAATACCTATGGCTACACCTTC.

The chain joins TRBV5-6 to TRBJ1-1; D unclear. Looked up from germline, CDR1 is SGHDT and CDR2 is YYEEEE. There are 16 residues in the CDR3. Trimming took 4 bases from V and 4 from J, leaving 20 bases between them. The CDR3 reads CASSENWGQIPTEAFF. In nucleotides, the CDR3 is TGTGCCAGCAGCGAGAACTGGGGTCAAATTCCCACTGAAGCTTTCTTT.

This clone is a singleton in its sample. This CDR3 reads CSAERGGYTF. Written as DNA, the CDR3 is TGCAGTGCTGAGCGAGGAGGCTACACCTTC. This chain connects TRBV20-1 to TRBJ1-2; D is unresolved. This CDR3 region has 10 residues. V was clipped by 5 bases and J by 8 bases, with 9 bases between them. The germline V gene has CDR1 DFQATT and CDR2 SNEGSKA (reference sequence).

This chain links TRBV6-5 with TRBJ1-3, with TRBD1 matching over 7 bases. Germline CDR1 is MNHEY and CDR2 is SVGAGI. V lost 5 bases to trimming and J lost 3 bases; unmatched junction nucleotides: 7. This CDR3 contains 15 residues. The CDR3 coding sequence is TGTGCCAGCAGTAAGACAGGGAGCGGTGGAAACACCATATATTTT. It is translated as CASSKTGSGGNTIYF.

The V call is TRBV29-1, the J call TRBJ2-7; D gene uncertain. The CDR3 totals 13 residues. Germline V CDR1 and CDR2: SQVTM, ANQGSEA. Trimming left V 7 bases short and J 6 bases short, with 19 bases between. CDR3: CSAKVDQKGEQYF. CDR3 in DNA: TGCAGCGCCAAGGTAGACCAGAAAGGCGAGCAGTACTTC.

This chain joins TRBV24-1 and TRBJ1-2, with a possible D match to TRBD1 (5 bases). V lost 0 bases, J lost 6 bases, and 10 bases lay in between. CDR1 and CDR2 from the germline V gene are KGHDR and SFDVKD. The CDR3 covers 14 residues. CDR3 coding DNA: TGTGCCACCAGTGATTTGGGGGCAGGCCATGGCTACACCTTC. This translates into CATSDLGAGHGYTF.

The chain joins TRBV29-1 to TRBJ2-2; TRBD2 matches at 16 bases. The CDR3 covers 15 residues. Germline loops: CDR1 SQVTM, CDR2 ANQGSEA. The junction had 5 bases not matched to a gene; V was cut back by 6 bases and J by 7 bases. In DNA, the CDR3 is TGCAGCGTGGGGACTAGCGGGAGGGGTGTCGGGGAGCTGTTTTTT. Its translation: CSVGTSGRGVGELFF.

This sequence joins TRBV6-5 and TRBJ1-6; D may be TRBD1 (5 bases). V lost 2 bases to trimming and J lost 7 bases, with 12 bases between them. In germline, CDR1 is MNHEY, CDR2 SVGAGI. This CDR3 contains 15 residues. CDR3 in DNA: TGTGCCAGCAGTTACAAGGCAGGGAGGAATTCACCCCTCCACTTT. The encoded protein is CASSYKAGRNSPLHF.

The chain joins TRBV20-1 to TRBJ1-5; D remains ambiguous. This CDR3 contains 12 residues. Germline CDR1 reads DFQATT; CDR2 reads SNEGSKA (reference sequence). V was cut by 3 bases and J by 4 bases, with 7 bases left in between. CDR3 sequence reads: CSASRVNQPQHF. The CDR3 DNA is TGCAGTGCTAGTAGAGTGAATCAGCCCCAGCATTTT.

V and J are TRBV5-4 and TRBJ2-3, with 7 nucleotides matching TRBD1. There are 14 residues in the CDR3. Germline CDR1 and CDR2: SGHNT and YYREEE (reference sequence). V lost 4 bases and J lost 6; bases outside the gene matches: 8. CDR3 region: CASSIKTGTDTQYF. The DNA for the CDR3 is TGTGCCAGCAGCATAAAGACAGGGACCGATACGCAGTATTTT. Drawing the rest from reference TRBV5-4 and TRBJ2-3, the complete variable domain is ETGVTQSPTHLIKTRGQQVTLRCSSQSGHNTVSWYQQALGQGPQFIFQYYREEENGRGNFPPRFSGLQFPNYSSELNVNALELDDSALYLCASSIKTGTDTQYFGPGTRLTVL.

The rearrangement joins TRBV7-8 to TRBJ1-2; D is perhaps TRBD1 (6 bases). The CDR3 has 13 residues. CDR1 is SGHVS, CDR2 FQNEAQ, per germline. V shed 5 bases and J shed 10 bases, with 17 bases lying between them. The CDR3 bases are TGTGCCAGCAGCCGCGGACAGAACGAGAACTACACCTTC. Its translation: CASSRGQNENYTF. Based on the CDR3 plus reference TRBV7-8 and TRBJ1-2, the full variable domain is GAGVSQSPRYKVAKRGQDVALRCDPISGHVSLFWYQQALGQGPEFLTYFQNEAQLDKSGLPSDRFFAERPEGSVSTLKIQRTQQEDSAVYLCASSRGQNENYTFGSGTRLTVV.

This clone was found a few times. J is TRBJ1-3 and V is TRBV4-2, with 7 bases aligning to TRBD1. CDR3 size: 16 residues. J lost 2 bases, V lost 4 bases, and 8 bases had no gene match. Germline CDR1 and CDR2: LGHNA and YNFKEQ. CDR3 residues: CASSLISGQAGNTIYF. In DNA form, the CDR3 reads TGTGCCAGCAGCCTCATATCCGGACAGGCTGGAAACACCATATATTTT.

The chain combines TRBV6-5 with TRBJ2-7, with 7 positions matching TRBD1. CDR3 size: 13 residues. Trimming at V came to 5 bases and at J to 2 bases, leaving 3 bases not matched to a gene. Germline loops: CDR1 MNHEY, CDR2 SVGAGI. This CDR3 reads CASSRGQAYEQYF. The CDR3 DNA reads as TGTGCCAGCAGTCGAGGACAGGCCTACGAGCAGTACTTC.

V is TRBV21-1 and J is TRBJ1-5. TRBV21-1 represents a pseudogene. The CDR3 is 17 residues long. The CDR3: CASSLEAEGGMCQPQHF. CDR3 in DNA: TGTGCCAGCAGCTTAGAGGCGGAGGGGGGGATGTGTCAGCCCCAGCATTTT.

This chain's CDR3 is CASSTQSDTEAFF. CDR3 bases: TGTGCCAGCAGTACGCAGTCGGACACTGAAGCTTTCTTT. V is TRBV7-9 and J is TRBJ1-1; unclear D gene. The CDR3 sequence is 13 residues long. Germline CDR1 SEHNR, CDR2 FQNEAQ (reference sequence). V lost 6 bases and J 3 bases, leaving 11 bases between the germline ends.

The CDR3 loop reads CASSGTGRNSPLHF. The DNA of the CDR3 is TGTGCCAGCTCCGGGACAGGGCGTAATTCACCCCTCCACTTT. The chain uses TRBV18 and TRBJ1-6; TRBD1 matches 9 bases. Germline V lookup: CDR1 KGHSH, CDR2 LQKENI. This CDR3 comprises 14 residues. J lost 6 bases, V lost 6 bases, and 3 bases had no gene match. Filled out from reference TRBV18 and TRBJ1-6, the complete variable domain reads NAGVMQNPRHLVRRRGQEARLRCSPMKGHSHVYWYRQLPEEGLKFMVYLQKENIIDESGMPKERFSAEFPKEGPSILRIQQVVRGDSAAYFCASSGTGRNSPLHFGNGTRLTVT.

V usage is TRBV11-2 and J usage is TRBJ2-3; D is perhaps TRBD2 (6 bases). The V gene's germline CDR1 is SGHAT and CDR2 FQNNGV. Trimming took off 7 bases at V and 3 bases at J, with 14 bases between the two ends. The CDR3 totals 14 residues. CDR3 in DNA: TGTGCCAGCACCCGTGGCGGGGAGACAGATACGCAGTATTTT. Its translation is CASTRGGETDTQYF.

This clone has just one count. The chain employs TRBV19 and TRBJ1-3; D might be TRBD1 (6 bases). The V end was cut by 5 bases, the J end by 1 base, with 9 bases between. The germline V gene has CDR1 LNHDA and CDR2 SQIVND (reference sequence). The CDR3 covers 14 residues. This CDR3 is CASSRTASGNTIYF. DNA for the CDR3: TGTGCCAGTAGTCGGACAGCTTCTGGAAACACCATATATTTT.

Of note for this clone: A much larger clone lies one base from this, so it may be a read error. This chain connects TRBV7-9 to TRBJ1-4; 7 nucleotides agree with TRBD1. With 5 bases clipped from V and 9 bases from J, the junction kept 12 bases outside the gene matches. The CDR3 sequence is 15 residues long. Germline V CDR1 and CDR2: SEHNR, FQNEAQ (reference sequence). CDR3 coding DNA: TGTGCCAGCAGCGAGAGACAGGGAACAATTAAAAAACTGTTTTTT. Residues: CASSERQGTIKKLFF.

The genes are TRBV18 and TRBJ1-6; D remains ambiguous. Trimming took 5 bases from V and 7 from J, leaving 15 bases between them. The length of the CDR3 is 15 residues. Germline V gene sequence: CDR1 KGHSH, CDR2 LQKENI. CDR3 sequence (DNA): TGTGCCAGCTCAATTGACGGGGAAGGCAATTCACCCCTCCACTTT. Its protein product is CASSIDGEGNSPLHF.

The chain is built from TRBV5-8 and TRBJ2-7, with D tentatively TRBD2 (5 bases). The CDR3 sequence is 17 residues long. Looked up from germline, CDR1 is SGHTS and CDR2 is YDEGEE. V was clipped by 0 bases and J by 3 bases, with 19 bases between them. CDR3 residues: CASSLASAGVVRYEQYF. DNA for the CDR3: TGTGCCAGCAGCTTGGCCTCTGCCGGGGTGGTACGCTACGAGCAGTACTTC.

The V call is TRBV7-9, the J call TRBJ2-2, with no clear D. CDR1 SEHNR and CDR2 FQNEAQ come from the germline V gene (reference sequence). This CDR3 has 14 amino acids. Between the trimmed V and J ends, which lost 1 base and 0 bases, there was a span of 3 bases. CDR3 nucleotide sequence: TGTGCCAGCAGCTTAGGGACGAACACCGGGGAGCTGTTTTTT. Translated, it gives CASSLGTNTGELFF.

The rearrangement joins TRBV18 to TRBJ2-7; 13 bases match TRBD2. V shed 6 bases, J shed 1 base, and the junction held 21 bases outside the gene matches. The CDR3 contains 21 residues. CDR1 and CDR2 from the germline V gene are KGHSH and LQKENI. The chain's CDR3 is CASSPGQHAGLAGFKSYEQYF. In DNA form, the CDR3 reads TGTGCCAGCTCCCCGGGACAGCACGCGGGACTAGCGGGGTTTAAATCCTACGAGCAGTACTTC. Based on the CDR3 plus reference TRBV18 and TRBJ2-7, the full variable domain is NAGVMQNPRHLVRRRGQEARLRCSPMKGHSHVYWYRQLPEEGLKFMVYLQKENIIDESGMPKERFSAEFPKEGPSILRIQQVVRGDSAAYFCASSPGQHAGLAGFKSYEQYFGPGTRLTVT.

The chain uses TRBV2 and TRBJ2-4; a possible D gene is TRBD1 (6 bases). CDR3 size: 13 residues. V was trimmed by 8 bases and J by 3 bases, leaving 11 bases between them. The germline V gene has CDR1 SNHLY and CDR2 FYNNEI. The CDR3: CASEGGYKNIQYF. The CDR3 DNA reads as TGTGCCAGCGAAGGGGGATACAAAAACATTCAGTACTTC.

This clone showed up just once. The rearrangement uses TRBV5-6 and TRBJ2-5, with D perhaps matching TRBD2 (5 bases). The germline CDR1 and CDR2 sequences are SGHDT and YYEEEE. Trimming left V 2 bases short and J 5 bases short, with 13 bases between. This CDR3 comprises 14 residues. CDR3 loop: CASSFLGKDETQYF. The CDR3 DNA follows: TGTGCCAGCAGCTTCCTCGGGAAAGATGAGACCCAGTACTTC.

V gene TRBV9 combines with J gene TRBJ1-2; tentatively, D is TRBD1 (5 bases). CDR1 and CDR2 (germline): SGDLS, YYNGEE. The CDR3 covers 14 residues. Between the trimmed V and J ends, which lost 2 bases and 4 bases, there was a span of 12 bases. The CDR3 DNA is TGTGCCAGCAGCGTCGCCGACAGTCCCTATGGCTACACCTTC. It encodes CASSVADSPYGYTF.

The rearrangement uses TRBV30 and TRBJ2-2; 12 bases are shared with TRBD2. The CDR3 has 15 amino acids. Trimming at V came to 4 bases and at J to 5 bases, leaving 5 bases not matched to a gene. Germline V lookup: CDR1 GTSNPN, CDR2 SVGIG (reference sequence). The CDR3 is CAWKRLAGETGELFF. DNA for the CDR3: TGTGCCTGGAAACGACTAGCGGGAGAGACCGGGGAGCTGTTTTTT.

This chain uses TRBV29-1 with TRBJ1-6; TRBD1 agrees at 11 bases. Germline V gene data show CDR1 as SQVTM and CDR2 as ANQGSEA. CDR3 length: 18 amino acids. Germline trimming cut 7 bases from V and 7 bases from J; bases unmatched to any gene: 18. CDR3 DNA: TGCAGCGGCGCTGGGACAGGGGGAATCGCGAAGAAGAATTCACCCCTCCACTTT. Translation: CSGAGTGGIAKKNSPLHF.